The sequence of this T cell receptor (beta chain) was determined in a study of beta chain features in type 1 diabetes. CDR1 and CDR2 (germline): SGHTA, FQGNSA. This CDR3 is 14 amino acids long. The authors reverse transcribed all of the isolated RNA, so sequencing captured expressed TCRB transcripts. Method: immunoSEQ multiplex PCR; TCRdb's copy keeps in-frame clones and lacks some. The data hold tens of thousands of clones, with 50% to 75% observed a single time. For this clone: Antigen specificity is unknown.

Findings and caveats of the study: The naive, central memory and Treg TCRB repertoires of patients appeared to be more similar to one another than those of healthy donors. Insertion counts at VDJ junctions were lower in type 1 diabetes patients, who also showed more deletions there. Shorter TCRB CDR3s, moderately but significantly so, marked every one of the four CD4+ subsets in Type 1 diabetes patients.

The specimen was Tregs from blood. The chain carries TRBV7-2 and TRBJ2-5; 7 nucleotides agree with TRBD2. The better agreement between TRBJ2-7 and the DNA end casts doubt on the J call. The TCR sequence derives from a woman between 25 and 40 years old in good health. The CDR3 is CASSLGLAVGEQYF. Written as DNA, the CDR3 is TGTGCCAGCAGCTTAGGGCTAGCGGTCGGCGAGCAGTACTTC.